This section outlines one T cell receptor beta chain sequence together with its context. Antigen unknown. This record belongs to a study of long-term antiretroviral therapy in people with HIV. Across the study: Specimens dating back about a decade before the 2015 immediate-ART recommendation are the oldest included. Overall study results and limits: Information on adherence to ART, viral resistance or therapy changes was unavailable.

Germline CDR1 reads SQVTM; CDR2 reads ANQGSEA. CDR3 size: 11 residues. J was trimmed by 4 bases and V by 7 bases; bases with no gene match: 3. Researchers ran immunoSEQ v3.0 at survey level. Sequencing was performed with immunoSEQ multiplex PCR; in TCRdb, only in-frame clones are kept and a portion is missing. The data hold about 28,000 clones, with roughly 83% observed a single time. The sequences come from unsorted PBMCs, collected around 2.8 years after starting antiretroviral therapy. V gene TRBV29-1 combines with J gene TRBJ2-5; 7 bases are a match to TRBD1. This TCR derives from a man aged 30 to 39 with HIV. The CDR3: CSARTGETQYF. DNA of the CDR3: TGCAGCGCCCGGACAGGAGAGACCCAGTACTTC.